The 3 T cell receptor beta chains presented below share a single source sample, sequenced in a study of shared clonotypes between healthy human individuals. Assay used: immunoSEQ multiplex PCR; TCRdb lists only in-frame clones, some missing. The data show about 560,000 clones, with roughly 79% seen just once and around 13% held by the top ten. Sequencing was carried out using PBMCs. The source of these receptors is a woman aged 40 to 50 in good health. Some clones in this sample may be carry-over from other donors' samples.

This chain connects TRBV30 to TRBJ1-2; D unresolved. V was pared by 3 bases and J by 0 bases, with 8 bases between. The CDR3 runs to 13 residues. The V gene's germline CDR1 is GTSNPN and CDR2 SVGIG (reference sequence). CDR3 nucleotides: TGTGCCTGGAGAGGGCGAGCTAACTATGGCTACACCTTC. Amino acid sequence: CAWRGRANYGYTF.

This clone has a handful of counts. This sample includes further DNA sequences coding for the same CDR3. The rearrangement links TRBV9 to TRBJ2-5; TRBD2 might be the D (5 bases). This CDR3 region has 13 residues. With 5 bases removed from V and 2 bases from J, the gap between germline ends came to 10 bases. The V gene's germline CDR1 is SGDLS and CDR2 YYNGEE. CDR3 region: CASSSGIQETQYF. In nucleotides, the CDR3 is TGTGCCAGCAGTTCCGGGATTCAAGAGACCCAGTACTTC. The variable domain in full, completed from reference TRBV9 and TRBJ2-5, reads DSGVTQTPKHLITATGQRVTLRCSPRSGDLSVYWYQQSLDQGLQFLIQYYNGEERAKGNILERFSAQQFPDLHSELNLSSLELGDSALYFCASSSGIQETQYFGPGTRLLVL.

The chain recombines TRBV19 with TRBJ2-5, with TRBD2 identical over 9 bases. This CDR3 region has 15 residues. The germline CDR1 and CDR2 sequences are LNHDA and SQIVND (reference sequence). V was clipped by 0 bases and J by 5 bases; unmatched bases: 4. CDR3 sequence (DNA): TGTGCCAGTAGTATAGACCCTAGCGGGAAGGAGACCCAGTACTTC. It encodes CASSIDPSGKETQYF.